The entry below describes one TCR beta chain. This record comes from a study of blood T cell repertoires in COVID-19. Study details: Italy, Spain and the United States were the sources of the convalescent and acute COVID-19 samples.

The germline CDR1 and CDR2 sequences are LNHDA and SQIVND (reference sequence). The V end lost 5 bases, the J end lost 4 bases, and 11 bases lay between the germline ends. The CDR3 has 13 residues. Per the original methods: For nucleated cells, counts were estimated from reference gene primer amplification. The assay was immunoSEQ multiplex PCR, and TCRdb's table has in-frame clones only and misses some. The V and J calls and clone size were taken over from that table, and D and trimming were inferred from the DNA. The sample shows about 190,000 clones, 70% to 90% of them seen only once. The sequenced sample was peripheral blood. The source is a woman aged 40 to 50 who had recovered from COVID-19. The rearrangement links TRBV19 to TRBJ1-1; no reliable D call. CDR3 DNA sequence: TGTGCCAGTAGTTCCCACCGGGGCACTGAAGCTTTCTTT. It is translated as CASSSHRGTEAFF.